The 28 T cell receptor beta chains listed next were all sequenced from one sample in a study of beta chain features in type 1 diabetes. General study points: When Type 1 diabetes patients were examined, their TCRB CDR3s proved moderately but significantly shorter in all four CD4+ subsets.

Their antigens are not known. Every isolated RNA sample was fully reverse transcribed, so sequencing captured expressed TCRB transcripts. Method: immunoSEQ multiplex PCR; TCRdb's copy keeps in-frame clones and lacks some. The sample records some 270,000 clones, approximately 11% being singletons. Sequences were obtained from naive CD4+ T cells from blood. The origin of the receptors is a man aged 30 to 39 with type 1 diabetes.

This clone was seen only a few times. J is TRBJ2-1 and V is TRBV7-2, with TRBD2 identical over 7 bases. The V segment lost 4 bases and the J segment 4 bases; nucleotides outside the gene matches: 7. The CDR3 length is 15 residues. Germline values: CDR1 SGHTA, CDR2 FQGNSA. The CDR3 sequence: CASSSGSGEYNEQFF. CDR3 nucleotides: TGTGCCAGCAGCTCTGGGAGCGGGGAATACAATGAGCAGTTCTTC.

This clone was counted only a few times. The chain joins TRBV5-1 to TRBJ2-5, with TRBD2 identical over 8 bases. The CDR3 spans 13 residues. V lost 5 bases to trimming and J lost 4 bases; unmatched junction nucleotides: 4. Germline V gives CDR1 SGHRS, CDR2 YFSETQ. The CDR3 DNA is TGCGCCAGCAGAACCGGGGGGGCAGAGACCCAGTACTTC. It is translated as CASRTGGAETQYF.

This clone was counted a single time. CDR3 sequence: CASSSPGQAYEQYF. The CDR3 coding sequence is TGCGCCAGCAGCTCTCCGGGACAGGCATACGAGCAGTACTTC. This chain connects TRBV5-1 to TRBJ2-7; 8 bases map to TRBD1. V lost 3 bases to trimming and J lost 4 bases; unmatched junction nucleotides: 6. Per germline, CDR1 SGHRS and CDR2 YFSETQ. The CDR3 totals 14 residues.

Only a few counts were recorded for this clone. The chain recombines TRBV6-6 with TRBJ1-5; 8 positions agree with TRBD1. From germline, CDR1 is MNHNY and CDR2 SVGAGI (reference sequence). The V and J ends lost 4 bases and 7 bases, in that order; junction bases with no gene match: 12. This CDR3 has 16 amino acids. This CDR3 is CASSFDHGTGGQPQHF. In nucleotides, the CDR3 is TGTGCCAGCAGTTTTGACCACGGGACAGGAGGGCAGCCCCAGCATTTT.

The sample holds a few counts of this clone. The chain employs TRBV28 and TRBJ1-1; D gene ambiguous. The CDR3 loop spans 12 amino acids. Germline lookup yields CDR1 MDHEN and CDR2 SYDVKM. Trimming took 7 bases from V and 3 from J, leaving 9 bases between them. The CDR3 spells CASTSDYTEAFF. The CDR3 region has the DNA TGTGCCAGCACCAGCGATTACACTGAAGCTTTCTTT.

V is TRBV7-9 and J is TRBJ1-2; D gene unclear. Trimming took off 4 bases at V and 3 bases at J, with 12 bases between the two ends. The germline V gene has CDR1 SEHNR and CDR2 FQNEAQ (reference sequence). The CDR3 consists of 14 residues. The CDR3 nucleotides read TGTGCCAGCAGCTGGTTATCCGCGGACTATGGCTACACCTTC. It is translated as CASSWLSADYGYTF.

This clone was recorded a few times. The genes are TRBV25-1 and TRBJ1-1, with D perhaps TRBD1 (6 bases). Trimming left V 4 bases short and J 6 bases short, with 12 bases between. Per germline, CDR1 MGHDK and CDR2 SYGVNS. The CDR3 has 13 residues. The CDR3 here is CASSGLNRAEAFF. In nucleotides, the CDR3 is TGTGCCAGCAGTGGCCTGAACAGGGCTGAAGCTTTCTTT. Full variable domain (rest looked up from reference TRBV25-1 and TRBJ1-1): EADIYQTPRYLVIGTGKKITLECSQTMGHDKMYWYQQDPGMELHLIHYSYGVNSTEKGDLSSESTVSRIRTEHFPLTLESARPSHTSQYLCASSGLNRAEAFFGQGTRLTVV.

This clone was counted between two and nine times. The rearrangement joins TRBV29-1 to TRBJ2-5, with TRBD1 matching 7 bases. V lost 6 bases, J lost 4 bases, and 5 bases stayed unmatched. The germline gives CDR1 SQVTM, CDR2 ANQGSEA. There are 12 residues in the CDR3. The CDR3 DNA sequence: TGCAGCGTCCAGACAGGGCGAGAGACCCAGTACTTC. Amino acid sequence: CSVQTGRETQYF.

The rearrangement joins TRBV4-2 to TRBJ1-2; TRBD1 agrees at 8 bases. Germline V gene lookup returns CDR1 LGHNA and CDR2 YNFKEQ. The CDR3 totals 15 residues. V shed 1 base, J shed 2 bases, and the junction held 3 bases outside the gene matches. CDR3 protein: CASSQVTGVNYGYTF. The CDR3 nucleotides are TGTGCCAGCAGCCAAGTGACAGGGGTCAACTATGGCTACACCTTC.

This clone has just a few counts. The V call is TRBV6-5, the J call TRBJ2-4, with D maybe TRBD1 (6 bases). The germline V gene encodes CDR1 MNHEY and CDR2 SVGAGI. This CDR3 comprises 15 residues. Trimming removed 5 bases from V and 0 bases from J, with 11 bases in between. In DNA, the CDR3 is TGTGCCAGCAGTAGGACAGTCCTAGCCAAAAACATTCAGTACTTC. Protein: CASSRTVLAKNIQYF.

V and J are TRBV18 and TRBJ2-7, with a tentative D call TRBD1 (5 bases). Germline CDR1 and CDR2: KGHSH and LQKENI. The CDR3 covers 13 residues. Trimming took 3 bases from V and 7 from J, leaving 13 bases between them. Here the CDR3 reads CASSPGQLGEQYF. In DNA, the CDR3 is TGTGCCAGCTCACCGGGGCAACTCGGGGAGCAGTACTTC.

This clone has more than one count but fewer than ten. This chain uses TRBV6-1 with TRBJ2-3, with 8 nucleotides matching TRBD2. Germline lookup yields CDR1 MNHNS and CDR2 SASEGT. The CDR3 consists of 13 residues. The V gene end was trimmed by 6 bases and the J gene end by 2 bases; junction bases not matched to a gene: 1. The CDR3 is CASRTSATDTQYF. The CDR3 DNA reads TGTGCCAGCAGGACTAGCGCCACAGATACGCAGTATTTT.

The chain couples TRBV7-2 to TRBJ1-1; D is uncertain. Trimming stripped 2 bases from V and 3 bases from J, with 7 bases between. CDR1 SGHTA and CDR2 FQGNSA come from the germline V gene. This CDR3 is 13 amino acids long. The CDR3: CASSLIFHTEAFF. The CDR3 DNA is TGTGCCAGCAGCTTAATCTTCCACACTGAAGCTTTCTTT. The full variable domain, completed using reference TRBV7-2 and TRBJ1-1, is GAGVSQSPSNKVTEKGKDVELRCDPISGHTALYWYRQSLGQGLEFLIYFQGNSAPDKSGLPSDRFSAERTGGSVSTLTIQRTQQEDSAVYLCASSLIFHTEAFFGQGTRLTVV.

The chain links TRBV9 to TRBJ1-2; perhaps TRBD1 as D (5 bases). The germline V gene has CDR1 SGDLS and CDR2 YYNGEE. There are 14 residues in the CDR3. V lost 1 base and J lost 7, with 14 bases in between. CDR3 amino acids: CASSVRLQGGGYTF. CDR3 DNA: TGTGCCAGCAGCGTAAGACTTCAGGGTGGTGGCTACACCTTC.

The V call is TRBV10-2, the J call TRBJ2-1; D is possibly TRBD1 (5 bases). Germline lookup yields CDR1 WSHSY and CDR2 SAAADI. This CDR3 spans 14 amino acids. V was shortened by 3 bases and J by 8 bases, with 14 bases between the two germline ends. CDR3 sequence: CASSEVIGVDEQFF. CDR3 nucleotides: TGCGCCAGCAGTGAAGTAATAGGGGTCGATGAGCAGTTCTTC.

J is TRBJ1-2 and V is TRBV4-3; maybe TRBD1 (6 bases). Germline CDR1 reads LGHNA; CDR2 reads YSLEER. CDR3 length: 18 residues. The V end was cut by 0 bases, the J end by 1 base, with 18 bases between. In DNA, the CDR3 is TGCGCCAGCAGCCAAGATACATCAAGGGGACAAATTAACTATGGCTACACCTTC. The encoded protein is CASSQDTSRGQINYGYTF.

This clone was observed a handful of times. The chain combines TRBV6-1 with TRBJ2-3, with 8 bases lining up with TRBD2. The CDR3 loop spans 15 amino acids. After removal of 6 bases from V and 4 bases from J, the junction contained 9 bases not matched to a gene. From germline, CDR1 is MNHNS and CDR2 SASEGT. The CDR3 bases are TGTGCCAGCAGCCCGGGGGGGGCAAGGGCAGATACGCAGTATTTT. Its translation is CASSPGGARADTQYF.

The genes are TRBV6-6 and TRBJ1-1, with a possible D match to TRBD1 (5 bases). In germline, CDR1 is MNHNY, CDR2 SVGAGI (reference sequence). CDR3 size: 13 residues. V lost 2 bases to trimming and J lost 4 bases, with 8 bases between them. The CDR3 here is CASSYGGSTEAFF. The CDR3 nucleotides are TGTGCCAGCAGTTACGGGGGGAGCACTGAAGCTTTCTTT.

The rearrangement joins TRBV19 to TRBJ2-5; D is possibly TRBD2 (5 bases). The germline V gene has CDR1 LNHDA and CDR2 SQIVND (reference sequence). CDR3 length: 13 amino acids. The V and J ends lost 5 bases and 5 bases respectively, with 12 bases between them. The DNA of the CDR3 is TGTGCCAGTAGTCCCGGTAGGAGGGAGACCCAGTACTTC. This codes for CASSPGRRETQYF.

The chain employs TRBV5-1 and TRBJ1-6; no definite D call. The V and J ends lost 2 bases and 11 bases respectively, with 11 bases between them. Germline CDR1 is SGHRS and CDR2 is YFSETQ. This CDR3 is 13 amino acids long. The CDR3 sequence: CASSLNTEPPLHF. The DNA for the CDR3 is TGCGCCAGCAGCTTAAACACGGAGCCACCCCTCCACTTT.

As for this clone: Distinct nucleotide sequences in the sample also encode this CDR3. V is TRBV19 and J is TRBJ1-4; TRBD1 agrees at 7 bases. The trim removed 5 bases at V and 2 bases at J, leaving 5 bases unmatched. Germline V gives CDR1 LNHDA, CDR2 SQIVND (reference sequence). The CDR3 consists of 15 residues. DNA of the CDR3: TGTGCCAGTAGTCCGCCGGGACAGACTAATGAAAAACTGTTTTTT. Translation: CASSPPGQTNEKLFF.

The rearrangement joins TRBV19 to TRBJ1-5; D gene uncertain. The CDR3 consists of 13 residues. Germline loops: CDR1 LNHDA, CDR2 SQIVND (reference sequence). The ends were cut back, 6 bases at V and 5 bases at J, with 11 bases in the middle. CDR3 coding DNA: TGTGCCAGTAGGCTAAGCTTGGATCAGCCCCAGCATTTT. Amino acid sequence: CASRLSLDQPQHF.

A few counts support this clone. The chain is built from TRBV5-4 and TRBJ2-1, with TRBD1 matching over 9 bases. The CDR3 contains 15 residues. Germline lookup yields CDR1 SGHNT and CDR2 YYREEE (reference sequence). Germline trimming cut 3 bases from V and 8 bases from J; bases unmatched to any gene: 9. The CDR3: CASSSPGQGIDEQFF. DNA of the CDR3: TGTGCCAGCAGCTCACCGGGACAGGGTATCGATGAGCAGTTCTTC.

This clone has a handful of counts. V usage is TRBV2 and J usage is TRBJ1-2, with TRBD1 matching 8 bases. V lost 3 bases, J lost 5 bases, and 2 bases stayed unmatched. Per the germline V gene, CDR1 is SNHLY and CDR2 is FYNNEI. The CDR3 is 13 amino acids. DNA for the CDR3: TGTGCCAGCAGTGAGGACAGGGCTTATGGCTACACCTTC. This encodes CASSEDRAYGYTF.

The table lists this clone with a few counts. The J gene is TRBJ2-1, the V gene TRBV18; 9 bases fit TRBD2. Per germline, CDR1 KGHSH and CDR2 LQKENI. The CDR3 is made up of 15 amino acids. V lost 6 bases and J lost 3; bases outside the gene matches: 6. CDR3 sequence: CASSPPSGVYNEQFF. The CDR3 nucleotides are TGTGCCAGCTCCCCCCCTAGCGGGGTCTACAATGAGCAGTTCTTC.

CDR3 sequence (DNA): TGCGCCAGCAGCCACCGGCCCGTAGCGGGAGGGGCCGGGGAGCAGTACTTC. It yields the protein CASSHRPVAGGAGEQYF. The rearrangement links TRBV4-3 to TRBJ2-7; 11 bases are shared with TRBD2. Germline V gene data show CDR1 as LGHNA and CDR2 as YSLEER. V lost 3 bases to trimming and J lost 7 bases; unmatched junction nucleotides: 14. The CDR3 is 17 residues long.

This clone came up a few times. The V and J genes are TRBV4-1 and TRBJ2-5; 7 positions match TRBD1. The CDR3 is made up of 14 amino acids. Germline V gene lookup returns CDR1 MGHRA and CDR2 YSYEKL. V lost 4 bases, J lost 7 bases, and 9 bases stayed unmatched. CDR3 bases: TGCGCCAGCAGCCCTCGGGACAGAAGTCGGACCCAGTACTTC. Translated: CASSPRDRSRTQYF.

Turning to this clone: This same CDR3 is encoded by further DNA sequences in the sample. The V and J genes are TRBV18 and TRBJ1-1, with D uncertain. Trimming left V 6 bases short and J 0 bases short, with 14 bases between. Germline CDR1 KGHSH, CDR2 LQKENI. The CDR3 covers 15 residues. Here the CDR3 DNA reads TGTGCCAGCTCCTTCACCGGAGAGATGAACACTGAAGCTTTCTTT. This gives the protein CASSFTGEMNTEAFF.